This TCR beta chain was found in a study of identical twins. Whole-study results and caveats: Fewer insertions characterized abundant cord blood beta clonotypes, whereas memory repertoires showed none. Those out-of-frame alpha sequences shared by twins showed an excess of low generation probability.

Turning to this clonotype: What it recognizes is unknown.

From the 5' RACE reads, TCRdb called clonotypes with MiXCR, one entry per CDR3 protein. The sample records 540,000 or so distinct CDR3 sequences, 20% to 25% being singletons. The V and J ends lost 0 bases and 3 bases, in that order; junction bases with no gene match: 3. This CDR3 has 16 residues. Germline V gives CDR1 SGDLS, CDR2 YYNGEE. In addition, the sample was reused for a study of yellow fever vaccine responses in identical twins.

The gene calls are TRBV9 and TRBJ2-7; 13 bases line up with TRBD2. This receptor was obtained from a young woman in good health. Sample: CD4+ T cells sorted from blood. The CDR3 region is CASSVGTSGGLYEQYV. CDR3 DNA: TGTGCCAGCAGCGTAGGGACTAGCGGGGGCCTCTACGAGCAGTACGTC.